This is a list of T cell receptor beta chains from one sample in a study of Tregs in tolerant kidney transplant recipients. Method: immunoSEQ multiplex PCR; TCRdb's copy keeps in-frame clones and lacks some. The sample carries more than 70,000 clones, roughly 90% recorded once. This material consisted of CD4+ T cells from blood (PBMCs), taken 24 months after the transplant. The receptor set was obtained from a human patient who received a combined kidney and bone marrow transplant. A subset of T cells may come from the graft donor. Each CDR3 is given with its conserved first and last residue. Fields, in order: clone size, V gene, J gene, D gene, CDR3 protein, CDR3 DNA. A D gene is named only where the DNA matches it firmly. For some rows the clone size is stated as once, few or many, or as a class when expanded; others skip it.

.,TRBV18,TRBJ2-7,TRBD1,CASSLGQGPPYEQYF,TGTGCCAGCTCACTGGGACAGGGCCCTCCCTACGAGCAGTACTTC
.,TRBV6-6,TRBJ1-5,TRBD1,CASSLDRANGGQHF,TGTGCCAGCAGTTTGGACAGGGCAAACGGGGGTCAGCATTTT
.,TRBV7-2,TRBJ2-4,.,CASSLVGGGINIQYF,TGTGCCAGCAGCTTAGTAGGAGGAGGAATTAACATTCAGTACTTC
.,TRBV15,TRBJ2-3,TRBD2,CATSREAGSTDTQYF,TGTGCCACCAGCAGAGAAGCGGGGAGCACAGATACGCAGTATTTT
.,TRBV19,TRBJ1-1,TRBD1,CASSPWDRGTNTEAFF,TGTGCCAGTAGTCCGTGGGACAGGGGGACTAACACTGAAGCTTTCTTT
.,TRBV9,TRBJ1-1,.,CASSRGTPVVRAEAFF,TGTGCCAGCAGCCGGGGGACCCCCGTCGTCAGAGCTGAAGCTTTCTTT
.,TRBV30,TRBJ2-1,TRBD1,CAWGTGGGDEQFF,TGTGCCTGGGGGACAGGGGGAGGTGATGAGCAGTTCTTC
.,TRBV4-1,TRBJ1-6,.,CASSQAVELVSPLHF,TGCGCCAGCAGCCAAGCTGTGGAGTTGGTGTCCCCCCTCCACTTT
once,TRBV5-5,TRBJ1-2,TRBD1,CASSYGQGNYGYTF,TGTGCCAGCAGCTACGGACAGGGGAACTATGGCTACACCTTC
.,TRBV7-2,TRBJ2-1,TRBD1,CASSLQGAWTYNEQFF,TGTGCCAGCAGTCTACAGGGGGCATGGACCTACAATGAGCAGTTCTTC
.,TRBV7-3,TRBJ2-7,TRBD1,CASSTTDRGYEQYF,TGTGCCAGCAGTACAACGGACAGGGGCTACGAGCAGTACTTC
.,TRBV7-9,TRBJ2-1,TRBD1,CASSLTDRGPTYYNEQFF,TGTGCCAGCAGCTTAACGGACAGGGGCCCGACTTATTATAATGAGCAGTTCTTC
.,TRBV6-1,TRBJ2-7,TRBD2,CASSEAQRGIPTYEQYF,TGTGCCAGCAGTGAAGCCCAGCGGGGTATCCCCACCTACGAGCAGTACTTC
.,TRBV7-3,TRBJ1-2,.,CASSLRGGKGYTF,TGTGCCAGCAGCTTAAGAGGGGGTAAGGGCTACACCTTC
once,TRBV25-1,TRBJ2-2,.,CAGGKDPWGTGELFF,TGTGCCGGGGGGAAGGACCCTTGGGGGACCGGGGAGCTGTTTTTT
.,TRBV7-9,TRBJ2-7,TRBD2,CASSLAGRTSSYEQYF,TGTGCCAGCAGCTTAGCAGGAAGGACTAGCAGTTACGAGCAGTACTTC
once,TRBV19,TRBJ2-1,.,CASSIKYRSEQFF,TGTGCCAGTAGTATTAAGTACCGTAGTGAGCAGTTCTTC
.,TRBV29-1,TRBJ2-3,.,CSVEDGRRGDTQYF,TGCAGCGTTGAAGACGGACGAAGGGGGGATACGCAGTATTTT
.,TRBV2,TRBJ2-1,.,CASSFPIRLKTRSYNEQFF,TGTGCCAGCAGTTTCCCAATTCGATTAAAGACTAGATCCTACAATGAGCAGTTCTTC
.,TRBV9,TRBJ1-2,.,CASSVGPGAYGYTF,TGTGCCAGCAGCGTAGGGCCAGGGGCATATGGCTACACCTTC
.,TRBV19,TRBJ1-2,.,CASSIGGLVYGYTF,TGTGCCAGTAGTATAGGAGGTCTCGTCTATGGCTACACCTTC
.,TRBV5-4,TRBJ2-1,.,CASSLAGHSNEQFF,TGTGCCAGCAGCTTGGCGGGACACTCCAATGAGCAGTTCTTC
.,TRBV4-2,TRBJ1-6,TRBD1,CASSQWTGSYNSPLHF,TGTGCCAGCAGCCAATGGACAGGCTCCTATAATTCACCCCTCCACTTT
.,TRBV5-1,TRBJ2-4,TRBD1,CASSPDRYIQYF,TGCGCCAGCAGCCCGGACAGGTACATTCAGTACTTC
.,TRBV11-2,TRBJ2-1,.,CASSLESLTGNEQFF,TGTGCCAGCAGCTTAGAAAGTCTTACAGGGAATGAGCAGTTCTTC
.,TRBV28,TRBJ2-3,.,CASSRLLASTDTQYF,TGTGCCAGCAGTAGGTTGCTAGCAAGCACAGATACGCAGTATTTT
.,TRBV9,TRBJ1-2,TRBD1,CASSVGLDRENGYTF,TGTGCCAGCAGCGTCGGATTAGACAGGGAGAATGGCTACACCTTC
.,TRBV29-1,TRBJ2-1,TRBD2,CSVGGRPIGNEQFF,TGCAGCGTTGGCGGGAGACCCATCGGCAATGAGCAGTTCTTC
.,TRBV2,TRBJ2-1,.,CASSGLRHNEQFF,TGTGCCAGCAGTGGGTTGCGGCACAATGAGCAGTTCTTC
.,TRBV7-2,TRBJ1-6,TRBD1,CASSFHYGTGYNSPLHF,TGTGCCAGCAGCTTTCACTACGGGACAGGTTATAATTCCCCCCTCCACTTT
.,TRBV5-1,TRBJ2-5,.,CASSFGRAIETQYF,TGCGCCAGCAGCTTCGGCAGGGCAATTGAGACCCAGTACTTC
.,TRBV27,TRBJ2-7,TRBD2,CASSSYLAGGHYEQYF,TGTGCCAGCAGTTCATATCTAGCGGGGGGGCACTACGAGCAGTACTTC
.,TRBV10-3,TRBJ2-6,TRBD2,CATLTSGGRGANVLTF,TGTGCCACCCTTACTAGCGGGGGGAGGGGGGCCAACGTCCTGACTTTC
.,TRBV28,TRBJ2-7,.,CASSLPQSYEQYF,TGTGCCAGCAGTCTCCCACAGTCCTACGAGCAGTACTTC
.,TRBV4-3,TRBJ2-5,TRBD2,CASSQVVGRSGGSQETQYF,TGCGCCAGCAGCCAAGTTGTAGGTCGGAGCGGGGGGTCACAAGAGACCCAGTACTTC
.,TRBV5-1,TRBJ1-1,.,CASTRQVGSRNTEAFF,TGCGCCAGCACCCGACAGGTGGGGAGCCGGAACACTGAAGCTTTCTTT
.,TRBV11-3,TRBJ2-7,.,CASSLGLNYEQYF,TGTGCCAGCAGCTTAGGGCTCAACTACGAGCAGTACTTC
.,TRBV6-5,TRBJ1-1,.,CASRRGSNTEAFF,TGTGCCAGCCGTCGGGGGTCGAACACTGAAGCTTTCTTT
.,TRBV11-3,TRBJ2-5,TRBD2,CASSFLAAQETQYF,TGTGCCAGCAGCTTTCTAGCGGCCCAAGAGACCCAGTACTTC
.,TRBV27,TRBJ2-7,.,CASSLAGAYEQYF,TGTGCCAGCAGTTTGGCAGGGGCTTACGAGCAGTACTTC
.,TRBV18,TRBJ1-1,.,CASSPMVGRALTEAFF,TGTGCCAGCTCACCAATGGTAGGCAGGGCGTTGACTGAAGCTTTCTTT
.,TRBV19,TRBJ1-1,.,CASSWTATPNTEAFF,TGTGCCAGTAGTTGGACAGCGACACCCAACACTGAAGCTTTCTTT
.,TRBV15,TRBJ1-2,.,CATSREGAGYGYTF,TGTGCCACCAGCAGAGAAGGGGCTGGCTATGGCTACACCTTC
.,TRBV30,TRBJ1-6,.,CAWSSRGRGASPLHF,TGTGCCTGGAGTTCCAGGGGCAGGGGAGCGTCACCCCTCCACTTT
.,TRBV7-2,TRBJ1-4,.,CASSWGRDEKLFF,TGTGCCAGCAGCTGGGGGCGGGATGAAAAACTGTTTTTT
.,TRBV6-6,TRBJ2-2,TRBD1,CASRTGTVSTGELFF,TGTGCCAGCAGGACCGGGACAGTTAGCACCGGGGAGCTGTTTTTT
.,TRBV11-2,TRBJ2-7,.,CASSLDLGQGYYEQYF,TGTGCCAGCAGCTTAGATCTAGGACAAGGGTACTACGAGCAGTACTTC
.,TRBV6-4,TRBJ2-7,.,CASSALDPYEQYF,TGTGCCAGCAGTGCCCTAGACCCCTACGAGCAGTACTTC
.,TRBV5-6,TRBJ1-2,.,CASSFVFGYTF,TGTGCCAGCAGCTTTGTCTTCGGCTACACCTTC
.,TRBV7-2,TRBJ2-5,.,CASRKTGQETQYF,TGTGCCAGCAGAAAAACAGGACAAGAGACCCAGTACTTC
.,TRBV5-6,TRBJ1-2,.,CASNKNGVLVRGYTF,TGTGCCAGCAACAAGAACGGGGTTCTTGTCCGAGGCTACACCTTC
.,TRBV9,TRBJ2-3,TRBD2,CASSPYPPETSGVPGGRTQYF,TGTGCCAGCAGCCCCTATCCCCCCGAGACTAGCGGGGTCCCCGGGGGGCGTACGCAGTATTTT
once,TRBV5-1,TRBJ2-1,TRBD1,CASSLGQGVTEQFF,TGCGCCAGCAGCTTGGGACAGGGGGTGACTGAGCAGTTCTTC
.,TRBV5-4,TRBJ2-5,TRBD2,CASSPPWTGGAGETQYF,TGTGCCAGCAGCCCGCCCTGGACCGGGGGGGCTGGAGAGACCCAGTACTTC